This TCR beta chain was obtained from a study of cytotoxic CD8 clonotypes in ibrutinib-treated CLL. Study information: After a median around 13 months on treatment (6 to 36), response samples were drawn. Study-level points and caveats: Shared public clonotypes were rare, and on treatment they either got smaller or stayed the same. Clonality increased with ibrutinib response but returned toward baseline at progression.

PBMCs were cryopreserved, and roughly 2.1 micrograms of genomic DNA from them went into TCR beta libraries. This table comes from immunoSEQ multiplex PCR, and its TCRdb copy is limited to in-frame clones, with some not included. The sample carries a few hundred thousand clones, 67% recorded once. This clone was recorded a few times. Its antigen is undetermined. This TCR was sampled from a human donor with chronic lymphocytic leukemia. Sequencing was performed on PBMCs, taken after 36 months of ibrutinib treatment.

This CDR3 reads CASSESNHISRGPNEKLFF. In nucleotides, the CDR3 is TGCGCCAGCAGTGAGTCGAATCATATCTCCAGGGGGCCGAATGAAAAACTGTTTTTT. The chain links TRBV10-1 to TRBJ1-4; 8 nucleotides align to TRBD1. With V trimmed by 0 bases and J by 5 bases, 14 bases remained unmatched. The CDR3 covers 19 residues. Germline lookup yields CDR1 WNHNN and CDR2 SYGVQD (reference sequence).